These 10 T cell receptor beta chains were sequenced from one sample in a study of blood T cell repertoires in COVID-19. Using immunoSEQ multiplex PCR, the repertoire was profiled, and TCRdb retains in-frame clones only, with some absent. The sample yields over 200,000 clones, approximately 90% seen once. Sequencing used peripheral blood. The receptors come from a man older than 75 with acute or convalescent COVID-19.

The chain joins TRBV24-1 to TRBJ2-7; a possible D gene is TRBD2 (5 bases). CDR3 length equals 15 residues. The V end lost 4 bases, the J end lost 3 bases, and 15 bases lay between the germline ends. Germline V gene lookup returns CDR1 KGHDR and CDR2 SFDVKD. CDR3 DNA: TGTGCCACCAGTGACCGACCCGGGGTGTACTACGAGCAGTACGTC. As protein: CATSDRPGVYYEQYV.

This clone was seen only a few times. This sequence joins TRBV19 and TRBJ1-4, with 7 bases aligning to TRBD1. Germline-derived CDR1 and CDR2 are LNHDA and SQIVND (reference sequence). The V and J ends lost 6 bases and 3 bases, in that order; junction bases with no gene match: 4. This CDR3 has 14 amino acids. CDR3 DNA: TGTGCCAGTAGAGAGGGGGCTCCTAATGAAAAACTGTTTTTT. This sequence encodes CASREGAPNEKLFF.

This clone was detected a few times. The V call is TRBV19, the J call TRBJ1-2, with 9 positions matching TRBD1. Germline CDR1 LNHDA, CDR2 SQIVND (reference sequence). The V segment lost 9 bases and the J segment 7 bases; nucleotides outside the gene matches: 15. The CDR3 consists of 15 residues. The CDR3 loop is CASHFRGQGTSGYTF. In DNA, the CDR3 is TGTGCCAGCCACTTTCGGGGACAGGGTACTTCTGGCTACACCTTC. The full variable domain, its missing parts supplied by reference TRBV19 and TRBJ1-2, is DGGITQSPKYLFRKEGQNVTLSCEQNLNHDAMYWYRQDPGQGLRLIYYSQIVNDFQKGDIAEGYSVSREKKESFPLTVTSAQKNPTAFYLCASHFRGQGTSGYTFGSGTRLTVV.

As regards this clone: An end of the junction does not agree with germline; a read error may underlie this. V usage is TRBV5-1 and J usage is TRBJ2-1; TRBD2 matches at 12 bases. CDR3 size: 13 residues. Germline V CDR1 and CDR2: SGHRS, YFSETQ. The CDR3: CASSPGLAGLEVF. The CDR3 DNA sequence: TGCGCCAGCAGCCCCGGACTAGCGGGACTAGAAGTCTTC. Combining the CDR3 with reference TRBV5-1 and TRBJ2-1 gives the whole variable domain KAGVTQTPRYLIKTRGQQVTLSCSPISGHRSVSWYQQTPGQGLQFLFEYFSETQRNKGNFPGRFSGRQFSNSRSEMNVSTLELGDSALYLCASSPGLAGLEVFGPGTRLTVL.

This sequence joins TRBV7-2 and TRBJ2-5; perhaps TRBD2 as D (6 bases). The CDR3 totals 12 residues. CDR1 and CDR2 from the germline V gene are SGHTA and FQGNSA. V dropped 5 bases and J dropped 4 bases, with 8 bases sitting between them. The CDR3 protein is CASSRGIETQYF. In DNA form, the CDR3 reads TGTGCCAGCAGCCGGGGGATAGAGACCCAGTACTTC.

The chain joins TRBV7-2 to TRBJ1-1; 8 nucleotides agree with TRBD1. J lost 4 bases, V lost 3 bases, and 7 bases had no gene match. Germline V lookup: CDR1 SGHTA, CDR2 FQGNSA. The length of the CDR3 is 15 residues. CDR3 amino acids: CASSLGGQGGTEAFF. CDR3 nucleotides: TGTGCCAGCAGCTTGGGAGGACAGGGCGGCACTGAAGCTTTCTTT. The full variable domain, completed using reference TRBV7-2 and TRBJ1-1, is GAGVSQSPSNKVTEKGKDVELRCDPISGHTALYWYRQSLGQGLEFLIYFQGNSAPDKSGLPSDRFSAERTGGSVSTLTIQRTQQEDSAVYLCASSLGGQGGTEAFFGQGTRLTVV.

This chain joins TRBV7-2 and TRBJ2-3; 9 bases fit TRBD2. The ends lost 6 bases at V and 3 bases at J; junction bases unmatched: 16. The germline V gene encodes CDR1 SGHTA and CDR2 FQGNSA. The CDR3 spans 18 residues. The CDR3 is CASSWRPLSGSSTDTQYF. The CDR3, as DNA: TGTGCCAGCAGTTGGCGCCCTCTTAGCGGGAGCTCGACAGATACGCAGTATTTT.

In nucleotides, the CDR3 is TGTGCCAGTAGTATTACAGGGCTGGCGGCTGGCTACACCTTC. Translating it yields CASSITGLAAGYTF. The chain joins TRBV19 to TRBJ1-2, with a possible D match to TRBD1 (6 bases). The CDR3 covers 14 residues. CDR1 LNHDA and CDR2 SQIVND come from the germline V gene (reference sequence). V lost 3 bases to trimming and J lost 7 bases, with 15 bases between them.

This clone was counted between two and nine times. J is TRBJ2-7 and V is TRBV11-1; 8 bases agree with TRBD2. This CDR3 comprises 14 residues. Trimming removed 3 bases from V and 2 bases from J; junction bases left unmatched: 3. CDR1 is SGHAT, CDR2 FQDESV, per germline (reference sequence). The chain's CDR3 is CASSFTSGAYEQYF. The CDR3 DNA reads as TGTGCCAGCAGCTTCACTAGCGGCGCCTACGAGCAGTACTTC.

V gene TRBV10-3 combines with J gene TRBJ2-7; the D gene is possibly TRBD1 (7 bases). The CDR3 length is 15 residues. Trimming stripped 4 bases from V and 0 bases from J, with 13 bases between. Germline V CDR1 and CDR2: ENHRY, SYGVKD. Written as DNA, the CDR3 is TGTGCCATCAGTGGCGGGACAGTGAGCTCCTACGAGCAGTACTTC. This gives the protein CAISGGTVSSYEQYF.